This T cell receptor (beta chain) was obtained from a study of blood T cell repertoires in COVID-19 (dated by TCRdb to 2018 to 2021). About the investigation overall: Samples covering the acute and convalescent phases of COVID-19 were provided by collaborators in the United States, Italy and Spain. The material from the prospective study consisted of cDNA or gDNA derived from T cells, B-cell-depleted T cells, or PBMCs. Deeply sampled blood TCRbeta repertoires from subjects exposed to, actively infected with, or recovered from COVID-19 were included in the dataset. The repertoires were made available in a free public database intended to serve as a resource for research on the immune response to SARS-CoV-2. Samples came from the ongoing ImmuneRACE study (first 160 participants) plus 1,254 subjects from 6 global collaborators. Nearly every sample came with metadata listing a de-identified subject ID, COVID-19 status, age in years and sex. Where available, HLA class I and class II types were taken from metadata supplied by the sample provider and were not determined by assay-based typing.

Broad study findings and their caveats: How much clinical and demographic metadata was included differed by source and by participant, and the metadata was provided uncurated.

The immunoSEQ Assay, a bias-controlled multiplex PCR, was used to amplify TCRbeta CDR3 regions from genomic DNA. The authors processed their data as follows. The number of nucleated cells in each sample was estimated from the amplification of reference gene primers within the assay. Sequence reads were collapsed and filtered to measure the absolute abundance of every unique TCRbeta CDR3 rearrangement. For each sample, productive Simpson clonality was calculated by taking the square root of Simpson's diversity index across productive rearrangements. TCRdb's version of the immuneACCESS table is confined to in-frame rearrangements and falls short of the full clone set. An unresolved V gene accounts for under half of the shortfall where checked; the remainder is of unknown origin. Clonal size and the V and J genes are those of that table, whereas D and trimming came from the DNA. The sample profile shows tens of thousands of clones; more than 65% of them were found once. Clones ranked in the top ten supply around 4.1% of the sample.

Taken from the germline V gene, the CDR1 and CDR2 loops are WSHSY and SAAADI. V is reduced by 6 bases and J by 6 bases, leaving a spacing of 19 bases between them. From the cysteine through the phenylalanine, the CDR3 covers 15 amino acids. The kept DNA is CDR3 alone, 45 bases in frame from the first base. With regard to this clone: Its recognized antigen is unknown. Per-nucleotide qualities are absent, and no much larger clonotype sits a single base away.

Collaborating institutions collected whole blood in K2EDTA tubes following their own protocols. For TCRbeta analysis, collaborator samples were shipped as frozen whole blood, as isolated PBMCs, or as DNA extracted from either sample type. Sequencing was performed on peripheral blood. The clonotype was recovered from a woman between 55 and 75 years old with acute or convalescent COVID-19. The V and J genes are TRBV10-2 and TRBJ2-3; the D gene could be either TRBD1 or TRBD2, each agreeing at 5 bases. For the CDR3, the sequence is CASREGPGSGDTQYF. The sequence in DNA is TGCGCCAGCAGAGAGGGACCCGGTTCAGGGGATACGCAGTATTTT.